Listed below are T cell receptor beta chains from one sample, sequenced in a study of T cells expressing NK-cell markers. TCRdb reprocessed the 5' RACE reads; each CDR3 protein has one entry and no DNA is given. This sample contains roughly 160,000 distinct CDR3 sequences. Sequencing was done on a sample of blood T cells: a sorted CD56 or NKG2C T cell subset, CD4+ or CD8+ T cells, or bulk PBMC T cells (not recorded which). These receptors all stem from a man aged 18 to 69 in good health. Both conserved end residues are part of each CDR3.

J gene | V gene | CDR3 protein
TRBJ1-5 | TRBV6-1 | CASSQGPPSGNQPQHF
TRBJ2-2 | TRBV7-9 | CASSLVPGGGTGELFF
TRBJ2-3 | TRBV9 | CASSVTASTDTQYF
TRBJ2-3 | TRBV9 | CASRPNSGGASDTQYF
TRBJ2-7 | TRBV27 | CASSLLGGGTANYEQYF
TRBJ2-1 | TRBV11-1 | CASSLAFSSYNEQFF
TRBJ1-3 | TRBV7-9 | CASSLDLRASGNTIYF
TRBJ2-7 | TRBV5-5 | CASSLDGWGRYEQYF
TRBJ2-7 | TRBV5-1 | CASSYTGPRDEQYF
TRBJ2-3 | TRBV19 | CASSVQGSFTDTQYF
TRBJ2-1 | TRBV4-2 | CASSHLLATTYNEQFF
TRBJ2-7 | TRBV10-2 | CASSESRGWDEQYF
TRBJ2-2 | TRBV6-5 | CASSYSLQGRTGELFF
TRBJ2-1 | TRBV11-2 | CASSFTGTEDNEQFF
TRBJ2-1 | TRBV5-6 | CASSLALAGAGDEQFF
TRBJ2-3 | TRBV7-9 | CASSLLGEDTQYF
TRBJ1-1 | TRBV25-1 | CASSEGVNTEAFF
TRBJ2-5 | TRBV19 | CASSALELGGETQYF
TRBJ2-5 | TRBV5-5 | CASRDLGADSETQYF
TRBJ1-1 | TRBV7-9 | CASSLDSYTEAFF
TRBJ1-2 | TRBV7-9 | CASSLDSHSPIYGYTF
TRBJ2-7 | TRBV19 | CASSASGTGILYEQYF
TRBJ2-1 | TRBV6-6 | CASSFIRGRSYNEQFF
TRBJ2-2 | TRBV11-2 | CASSLGLGNTGELFF
TRBJ2-7 | TRBV7-9 | CASSGRDRGDEQYF
TRBJ2-5 | TRBV13 | CASKRAGIQETQYF
TRBJ1-3 | TRBV9 | CASRAGTASGNTIYF
TRBJ1-1 | TRBV20-1 | CSARGGQGDTEAFF
TRBJ2-1 | TRBV6-1 | CASSQRPVSGNEQFF
TRBJ1-2 | TRBV2 | CASSGRGQLYGYTF
TRBJ2-1 | TRBV2 | CASGEGSYNEQFF
TRBJ2-3 | TRBV7-8 | CASSFGLGQPLLTDTQYF
TRBJ2-1 | TRBV24-1 | CATSDLGPESNEQFF
TRBJ1-2 | TRBV12-3/TRBV12-4 | CASSLARGWGYTF
TRBJ2-5 | TRBV9 | CASSVEGDSGETQYF